This T cell receptor beta chain came from a study of blood T cell repertoires in COVID-19. The CDR3 spans 13 residues. Germline lookup yields CDR1 KGHSH and CDR2 LQKENI. Trimming took off 3 bases at V and 4 bases at J, with 9 bases between the two ends. Clones were read by immunoSEQ multiplex PCR, and TCRdb kept only the in-frame ones, dropping some. This sample has under 450,000 clones; around 86% occur once, and the top ten carry about 5%. The sequenced sample was PBMCs or T cells enriched from blood (not recorded which). The rearrangement joins TRBV18 to TRBJ1-1; no reliable D call. The receptor was isolated from a woman in her 50s who had recovered from COVID-19. The CDR3 sequence: CASSPGEGTEAFF. The DNA for the CDR3 is TGTGCCAGCTCACCCGGGGAGGGCACTGAAGCTTTCTTT.